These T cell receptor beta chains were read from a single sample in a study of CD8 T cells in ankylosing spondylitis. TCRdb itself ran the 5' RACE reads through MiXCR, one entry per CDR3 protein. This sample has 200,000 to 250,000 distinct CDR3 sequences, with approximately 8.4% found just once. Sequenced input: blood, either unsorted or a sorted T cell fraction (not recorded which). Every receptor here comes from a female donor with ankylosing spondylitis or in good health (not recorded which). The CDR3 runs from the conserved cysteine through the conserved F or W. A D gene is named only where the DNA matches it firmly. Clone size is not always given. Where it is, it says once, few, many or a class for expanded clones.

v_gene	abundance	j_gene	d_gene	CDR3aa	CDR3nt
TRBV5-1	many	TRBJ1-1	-	CASSLNPTGTEAFF	TGCGCCAGCAGCTTGAACCCCACGGGGACTGAAGCTTTCTTT
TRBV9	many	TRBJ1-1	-	CASSAEGDRTEAFF	TGTGCCAGCAGCGCCGAGGGGGATAGGACTGAAGCTTTCTTT
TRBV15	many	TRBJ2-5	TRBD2	CATSRDSGEETQYF	TGTGCCACCAGCAGAGATAGCGGGGAAGAGACCCAGTACTTC
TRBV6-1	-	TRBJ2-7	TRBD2	CASSTGLASYEQYF	TGTGCCAGCAGTACCGGACTAGCCTCCTACGAGCAGTACTTC
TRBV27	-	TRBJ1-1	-	CASSFARRPNTEAFF	TGTGCCAGCAGTTTTGCCAGGCGTCCGAACACTGAAGCTTTCTTT
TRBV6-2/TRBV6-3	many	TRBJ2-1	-	CASSQYNEQFF	TGCGCCAGCAGCCAGTACAATGAGCAGTTCTTC
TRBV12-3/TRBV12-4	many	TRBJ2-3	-	CASERRVTSTDTQYF	TGTGCCAGCGAACGTCGGGTAACTAGCACAGATACGCAGTATTTT
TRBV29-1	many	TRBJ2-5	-	CSGGTIETQYF	TGCAGCGGGGGGACCATAGAGACCCAGTACTTC
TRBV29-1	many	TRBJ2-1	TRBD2	CSALIVSGSSYNEQFF	TGCAGCGCTTTGATTGTAAGCGGGAGCTCCTACAATGAGCAGTTCTTC
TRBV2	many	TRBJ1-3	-	CASRFSGNTIYF	TGTGCCAGCCGTTTCTCTGGAAACACCATATATTTT
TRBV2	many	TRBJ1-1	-	CASSSYTEAFF	TGTGCCAGCAGCTCCTACACTGAAGCTTTCTTT
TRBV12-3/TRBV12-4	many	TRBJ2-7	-	CASSRQQKNYEQYF	TGTGCCAGCAGCCGACAGCAGAAAAACTACGAGCAGTACTTC
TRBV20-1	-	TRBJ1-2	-	CSARDYPNYGYTF	TGCAGTGCTAGAGATTATCCGAACTATGGCTACACCTTC
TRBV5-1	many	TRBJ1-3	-	CASSGGTLTSGNTIYF	TGCGCCAGCAGCGGCGGAACTCTTACCTCTGGAAACACCATATATTTT
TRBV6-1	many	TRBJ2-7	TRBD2	CASSATSGGSYEQYF	TGTGCCAGCAGTGCGACTAGCGGGGGATCCTACGAGCAGTACTTC
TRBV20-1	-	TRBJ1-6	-	CSARDPWAPEDSLLHF	TGCAGTGCTAGAGATCCTTGGGCCCCAGAGGATTCACTCCTCCACTTT